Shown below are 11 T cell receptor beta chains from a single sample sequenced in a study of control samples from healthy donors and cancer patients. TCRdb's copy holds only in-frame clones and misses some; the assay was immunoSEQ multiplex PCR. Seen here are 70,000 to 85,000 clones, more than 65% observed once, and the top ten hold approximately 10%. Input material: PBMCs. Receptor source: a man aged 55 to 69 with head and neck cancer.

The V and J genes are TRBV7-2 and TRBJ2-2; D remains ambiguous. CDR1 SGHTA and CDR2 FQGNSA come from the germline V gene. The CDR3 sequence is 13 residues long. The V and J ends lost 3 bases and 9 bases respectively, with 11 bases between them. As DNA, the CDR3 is TGTGCCAGCAGCTTTTCCCGAGCCCGGGAGCTGTTTTTT. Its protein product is CASSFSRARELFF.

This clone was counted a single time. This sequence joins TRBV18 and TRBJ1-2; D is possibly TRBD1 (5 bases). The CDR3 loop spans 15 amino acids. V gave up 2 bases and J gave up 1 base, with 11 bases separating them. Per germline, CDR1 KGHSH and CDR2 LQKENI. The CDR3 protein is CASSPSGDLNYGYTF. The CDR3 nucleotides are TGTGCCAGCTCACCATCGGGGGACCTTAACTATGGCTACACCTTC. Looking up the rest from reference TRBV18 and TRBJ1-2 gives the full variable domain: NAGVMQNPRHLVRRRGQEARLRCSPMKGHSHVYWYRQLPEEGLKFMVYLQKENIIDESGMPKERFSAEFPKEGPSILRIQQVVRGDSAAYFCASSPSGDLNYGYTFGSGTRLTVV.

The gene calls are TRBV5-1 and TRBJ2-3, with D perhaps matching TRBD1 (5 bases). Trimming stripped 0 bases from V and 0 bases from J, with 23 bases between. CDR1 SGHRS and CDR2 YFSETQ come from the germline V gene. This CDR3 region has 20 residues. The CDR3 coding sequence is TGCGCCAGCAGCTTGGGCCCCTGGGGCTCTGGCCGATCTAGCACAGATACGCAGTATTTT. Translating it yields CASSLGPWGSGRSSTDTQYF.

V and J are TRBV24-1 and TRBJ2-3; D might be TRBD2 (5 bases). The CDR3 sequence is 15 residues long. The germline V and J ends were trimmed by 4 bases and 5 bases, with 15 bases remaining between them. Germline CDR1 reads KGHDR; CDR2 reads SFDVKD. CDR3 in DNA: TGTGCCACCAGTGACGGAGCGGACGAGCGAGATACGCAGTATTTT. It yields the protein CATSDGADERDTQYF.

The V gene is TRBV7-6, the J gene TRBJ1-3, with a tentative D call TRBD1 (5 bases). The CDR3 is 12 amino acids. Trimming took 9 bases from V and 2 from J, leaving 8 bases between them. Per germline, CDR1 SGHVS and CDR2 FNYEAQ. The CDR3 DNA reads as TGTGCCAGTTCAGGGACTGGAAACACCATATATTTT. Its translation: CASSGTGNTIYF.

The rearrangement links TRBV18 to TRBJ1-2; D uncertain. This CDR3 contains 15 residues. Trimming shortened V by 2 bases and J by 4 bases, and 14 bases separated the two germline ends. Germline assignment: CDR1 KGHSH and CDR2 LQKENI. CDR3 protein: CASSPSTDGGYGYTF. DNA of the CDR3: TGTGCCAGCTCACCATCCACGGACGGAGGCTATGGCTACACCTTC.

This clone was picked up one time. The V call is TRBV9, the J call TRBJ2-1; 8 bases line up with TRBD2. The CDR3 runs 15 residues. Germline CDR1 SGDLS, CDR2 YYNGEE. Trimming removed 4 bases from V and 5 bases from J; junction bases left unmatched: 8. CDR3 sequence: CASSPGGELHNEQFF. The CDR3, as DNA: TGTGCCAGCAGCCCGGGGGGGGAGCTCCACAATGAGCAGTTCTTC.

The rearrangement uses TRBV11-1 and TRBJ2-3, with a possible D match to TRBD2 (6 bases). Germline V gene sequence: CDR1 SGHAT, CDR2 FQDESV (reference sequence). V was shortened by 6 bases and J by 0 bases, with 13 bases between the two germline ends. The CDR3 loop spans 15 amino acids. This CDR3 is CASRGLFSSTDTQYF. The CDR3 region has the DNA TGTGCCAGCAGGGGACTTTTCTCTAGCACAGATACGCAGTATTTT. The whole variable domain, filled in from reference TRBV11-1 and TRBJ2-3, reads EAEVAQSPRYKITEKSQAVAFWCDPISGHATLYWYRQILGQGPELLVQFQDESVVDDSQLPKDRFSAERLKGVDSTLKIQPAELGDSAMYLCASRGLFSSTDTQYFGPGTRLTVL.

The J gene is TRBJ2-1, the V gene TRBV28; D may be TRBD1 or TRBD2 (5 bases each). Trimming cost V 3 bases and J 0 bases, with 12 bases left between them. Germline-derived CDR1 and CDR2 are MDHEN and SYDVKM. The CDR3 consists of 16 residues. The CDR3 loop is CASSFGGRDSYNEQFF. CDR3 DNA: TGTGCCAGCAGTTTTGGGGGAAGAGACTCCTACAATGAGCAGTTCTTC.

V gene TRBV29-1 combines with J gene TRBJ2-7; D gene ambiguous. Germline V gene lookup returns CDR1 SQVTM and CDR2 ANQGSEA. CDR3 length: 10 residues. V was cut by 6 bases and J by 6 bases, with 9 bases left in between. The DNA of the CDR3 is TGCAGCGTGGGTCTGGGCGAGCAGTACTTC. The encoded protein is CSVGLGEQYF.

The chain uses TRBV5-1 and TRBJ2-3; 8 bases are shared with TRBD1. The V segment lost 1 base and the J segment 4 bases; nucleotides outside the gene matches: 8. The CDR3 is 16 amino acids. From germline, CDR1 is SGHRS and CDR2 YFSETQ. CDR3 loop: CASSLTRTGSADTQYF. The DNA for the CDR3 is TGCGCCAGCAGCTTGACCCGGACAGGGTCGGCAGATACGCAGTATTTT. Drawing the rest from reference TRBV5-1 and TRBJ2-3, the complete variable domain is KAGVTQTPRYLIKTRGQQVTLSCSPISGHRSVSWYQQTPGQGLQFLFEYFSETQRNKGNFPGRFSGRQFSNSRSEMNVSTLELGDSALYLCASSLTRTGSADTQYFGPGTRLTVL.